This paragraph reports one T cell receptor beta chain. The antigen remains undetermined. This sample was taken from a study of T cells and copy number aberrations in small-cell lung cancer. Only tumor regions expected to give at least 150 ng DNA were used. The V and J ends lost 0 bases and 7 bases, in that order; junction bases with no gene match: 13. The CDR3 is 17 residues long. In germline, CDR1 is MGHRA, CDR2 YSYEKL. Overall study results and limits: Compared with adjacent lung tissue, tumors had lower T-cell richness and clonality and non-significantly lower density. A small sample size limited this study; results need validation. Between roughly 75-97.7% of clones were confined to one tumor region.

Clones were sequenced by immunoSEQ multiplex PCR, and TCRdb holds only the in-frame ones, with some missing. Of approximately 1,200 clones in the sample, approximately 80% are singletons; the top ten hold about 5%. The receptor's source is a woman between 45 and 60 years old with small cell lung cancer. The sequenced material came from tumor tissue. The chain has TRBV4-1 and TRBJ2-7; the match to TRBD1 covers 9 bases. CDR3: CASSQDPGTGNPGEQYF. The CDR3 nucleotides read TGCGCCAGCAGCCAAGATCCCGGGACAGGGAATCCGGGGGAGCAGTACTTC.